The 13 T cell receptor beta chains below were found in one sample sequenced in a study of CD8 T cells in Susac syndrome. Reverse transcription of roughly 0.45 to 1 ug RNA was performed with random hexamers. TCRdb used MiXCR to reprocess the immunoSEQ multiplex PCR reads, holding one entry per CDR3 protein. The sample includes around 130,000 distinct CDR3 sequences, 94% of them seen just once. Material: CD4+ T cells from PBMCs. The receptor source for this set is a human donor in good health.

This clonotype was found a few times. This chain uses TRBV20-1 with TRBJ2-3, with TRBD2 matching over 7 bases. J gave up 0 bases and V 7 bases, and 4 bases lay outside the gene matches. The length of the CDR3 is 13 residues. In germline, CDR1 is DFQATT, CDR2 SNEGSKA (reference sequence). The CDR3 loop reads CSVPGLSTDTQYF. For the CDR3, the DNA is TGCAGTGTTCCGGGACTAAGCACAGATACGCAGTATTTT.

This chain uses TRBV5-1 with TRBJ2-5, with TRBD1 matching over 9 bases. V was clipped by 4 bases and J by 4 bases; unmatched bases: 8. This CDR3 is built from 15 residues. CDR1 is SGHRS and CDR2 is YFSETQ in the germline V gene. CDR3 nucleotide sequence: TGCGCCAGCAGCGTAACAGGGGGCCCAGGAGAGACCCAGTACTTC. Amino acids: CASSVTGGPGETQYF.

The chain carries TRBV18 and TRBJ2-3; 10 bases fit TRBD1. The CDR3 is made up of 15 amino acids. The germline gives CDR1 KGHSH, CDR2 LQKENI. Trimming took 3 bases from V and 4 from J; bases not matched to a gene: 4. DNA for the CDR3: TGTGCCAGCTCACCGGGGACAGGGGATTCAGATACGCAGTATTTT. This translates into CASSPGTGDSDTQYF.

This clonotype was recorded only once. This chain's CDR3 is CASSLVDTDTQYF. The CDR3, as DNA: TGTGCCAGCAGCTTAGTCGACACAGATACGCAGTATTTT. The gene calls are TRBV7-2 and TRBJ2-3, with no clear D. Germline CDR1 SGHTA, CDR2 FQGNSA. The V end was cut by 1 base, the J end by 2 bases, with 4 bases between. This CDR3 region has 13 residues.

V usage is TRBV6-4 and J usage is TRBJ2-3; D is unclear. Trimming stripped 4 bases from V and 2 bases from J, with 7 bases between. The germline V gene has CDR1 MRHNA and CDR2 SNTAGT. The CDR3 has 13 amino acids. Here the CDR3 reads CASSAEVTDTQYF. As DNA, the CDR3 is TGTGCCAGCAGTGCAGAAGTCACAGATACGCAGTATTTT.

The rearrangement uses TRBV5-6 and TRBJ1-5; D unresolved. The V and J ends lost 1 base and 3 bases respectively, with 8 bases between them. The CDR3 contains 14 residues. Germline V gives CDR1 SGHDT, CDR2 YYEEEE. CDR3 bases: TGTGCCAGCAGCTTGAGTCGGTACAATCAGCCCCAGCATTTT. It translates to CASSLSRYNQPQHF.

This chain uses TRBV5-4 with TRBJ2-7; perhaps TRBD2 as D (7 bases). CDR3 length: 17 residues. V was shortened by 4 bases and J by 5 bases, with 25 bases between the two germline ends. The germline gives CDR1 SGHNT, CDR2 YYREEE (reference sequence). CDR3: CASSPETSPLGGDEQYF. The CDR3 DNA reads TGTGCCAGCAGCCCCGAGACTAGCCCTCTCGGGGGCGACGAGCAGTACTTC.

The V call is TRBV20-1, the J call TRBJ2-1; D call uncertain. Per the germline V gene, CDR1 is DFQATT and CDR2 is SNEGSKA (reference sequence). The ends were cut back, 4 bases at V and 8 bases at J, with 12 bases in the middle. CDR3 length: 12 residues. DNA of the CDR3: TGCAGTGCTAACCGACTGGCGGATGAGCAGTTCTTC. Translating it yields CSANRLADEQFF.

The chain links TRBV2 to TRBJ1-1; D gene ambiguous. The CDR3 length is 11 residues. Germline V gene data show CDR1 as SNHLY and CDR2 as FYNNEI. V gave up 11 bases and J gave up 6 bases, with 13 bases separating them. CDR3 in amino acids: CAGLVDAEAFF. The CDR3 DNA follows: TGTGCCGGACTGGTGGATGCTGAAGCTTTCTTT. Using reference TRBV2 and TRBJ1-1 for the parts outside the CDR3, the full variable domain is EPEVTQTPSHQVTQMGQEVILRCVPISNHLYFYWYRQILGQKVEFLVSFYNNEISEKSEIFDDQFSVERPDGSNFTLKIRSTKLEDSAMYFCAGLVDAEAFFGQGTRLTVV.

This chain connects TRBV3-1 to TRBJ1-5; D unresolved. Trimming removed 1 base from V and 4 bases from J, with 14 bases in between. Germline V gene data show CDR1 as LGHDT and CDR2 as YNNKEL (reference sequence). The CDR3 has 16 residues. DNA of the CDR3: TGTGCCAGCAGCCAAGCCGCGGACGCGGCGAATCAGCCCCAGCATTTT. This translates into CASSQAADAANQPQHF.

The rearrangement uses TRBV4-3 and TRBJ2-3; TRBD1 or TRBD2 may be the D gene (5 bases each). With 0 bases removed from V and 0 bases from J, the gap between germline ends came to 16 bases. This CDR3 comprises 18 residues. Looked up from germline, CDR1 is LGHNA and CDR2 is YSLEER. The CDR3 region is CASSQERGTELSTDTQYF. CDR3 DNA: TGCGCCAGCAGCCAAGAGAGGGGAACGGAGCTTAGCACAGATACGCAGTATTTT.

The chain is built from TRBV7-2 and TRBJ1-4; a possible D gene is TRBD1 (6 bases). The germline CDR1 and CDR2 sequences are SGHTA and FQGNSA. The CDR3 is 14 amino acids. The ends were cut back, 3 bases at V and 8 bases at J, with 13 bases in the middle. The CDR3 sequence is CASSFGTRGEKLFF. As DNA, the CDR3 is TGTGCCAGCAGCTTCGGGACAAGAGGGGAAAAACTGTTTTTT.

J is TRBJ1-5 and V is TRBV4-2; D is ambiguous. V was clipped by 0 bases and J by 4 bases, with 4 bases between them. This CDR3 is 13 amino acids long. The germline V gene encodes CDR1 LGHNA and CDR2 YNFKEQ. In nucleotides, the CDR3 is TGTGCCAGCAGCCAAGAGGCGAATCAGCCCCAGCATTTT. This encodes CASSQEANQPQHF.